What follows describes a single TCR beta chain. Its antigen specificity is not known. Base qualities are not provided; no much larger clone lies one nucleotide away. Other DNA sequences in this sample translate to the same CDR3. TCR CDR3 regions were amplified from genomic DNA by multiplex PCR using the deep immunoSEQ assay. Extracted genomic DNA from each cell subset was spread evenly across all wells of several immunoSEQ 96-well plates, with each plate serving as a replicate. For sorted subsets, about 0.2 ug genomic DNA, equal to some 28,000 T cell genomes, was loaded into each replicate PCR. The purified libraries were quantified using a Qubit 3.0 fluorometer, sized with a Bioanalyzer 2100, and then quantified again using the KAPA Library Quantification kit. Each immunoSEQ 96-well plate was sequenced on its own single-read 150-cycle Illumina NextSeq 550 flow cell. The study's own analysis went as follows. The immunoSEQ output contained only junctional sequences without quality scores, so filtering could not match that applied to full-length reads. To assign V/J genes and CDR3, sequences were annotated using PyIR, a Python wrapper for IgBLAST v1.9, with IMGT germline references. Any read was removed if the V/J assignment was weak (E-value above 1e-6), the CDR3 was missing, or the read contained stop codons, out-of-frame junctions, or ambiguous translated residues. A V3J clonotype was defined by an identical inferred V gene, J gene, and CDR3 amino acid sequence. To compute the percentage overlap between repertoires, the number of shared unique clonotypes was divided by the size of the smaller repertoire. Repertoire richness was assessed with RTK rarefaction, the Chao1 estimator, and Recon v2.1 estimates of unobserved clonotypes. Generation probabilities for all TCRbeta clonotypes obtained by the gDNA method from four donors were computed using OLGA. Entries here come from immuneACCESS through TCRdb and include only in-frame sequences with V and J called. Some clones fail to appear in such tables; in the studies checked, an unresolved V gene covers under half of the shortfall, and the cause of the remainder is unknown. V and J calls and clone size are those listed in that table; D and trimming were worked out from the DNA. The sample table lists about 1.9 million clones, about 93% of them with a count of one. The top ten constitute approximately 1.7% of the sample.

This entry is derived from a study of shared clonotypes between healthy human individuals (dated by TCRdb to 2020 to 2021). Regarding the study in general: Two women and a few men aged 18 to 49 years were included in the cohort. Each donor's leukapheresis produced roughly between roughly 0.85 and 9.5 billion PBMCs. To increase sequencing depth and limit assay-specific biases, different laboratories used diverse techniques to prepare libraries and sequence TCR repertoires. For each donor, CD4 naive and CD4 memory were each given three plates, CD8 naive was given two plates, and CD8 memory was given one plate. Blood TCR repertoires of a handful of healthy adults were deeply sequenced to estimate repertoire size and the extent of clonotype sharing between individuals. Study-wide conclusions, independent of this receptor: Compared with non-shared clonotypes, clonotypes shared by all four sorted-subset donors had higher generation probabilities. Larger estimated clonotype richness was generally found for naive subsets than for memory subsets. Because the study included only a small number of donors, the genetic and exposure-history diversity represented was limited. Pairwise subsampling indicated that sequencing depth was expected to affect the degree of clonotype sharing among donors. Sampling was restricted to blood, and TCR repertoires in tissues likely differ from the TCR repertoires found in blood. About 4.5% of naive CD4, 3.5% of naive CD8, approximately 2.2% of memory CD4, and approximately 0.39% of memory CD8 clonotypes were shared across several donors. Even with the large sequencing depth, rarefaction of the sorted-subset datasets indicated that sequencing was incomplete.

V loses 2 bases of germline sequence and J loses 4 bases, and the interval between the two ends is 10 bases. The germline V gene encodes CDR1 SGDLS and CDR2 YYNGEE. The CDR3 measures 13 amino acids from cysteine to phenylalanine. Kept here is only the CDR3 DNA, which spans 39 bases and is read in frame from base 1. CD8 naive samples were obtained by positive selection for CCR7 among CD45RO-negative cells, yielding a CD45RA+CCR7+ population from which TemRA cells were excluded. The donors were healthy, HIV-negative adults with no recently reported acute infections or vaccinations. Every donor was a Caucasian adult living in Nashville, Tennessee, USA. After blood collection by leukapheresis, PBMCs were isolated using Ficoll-Histopaque density gradient centrifugation and then cryopreserved in the vapor phase of liquid nitrogen. Analytical flow cytometry was used to check the purity and quantity of every magnetically sorted T cell population. Each sorted fraction had its genomic DNA isolated and then quantified by UV absorbance on a Nanodrop 2000c.

The chain links TRBV9 with TRBJ2-7; no D gene call is confident. Material for sequencing was naive CD8+ T cells from PBMCs. The cell subset or site tag for this specimen amounts to: CD45RA+CCR7+. This clonotype was sampled from a man aged 18 to 29 in good health. Some clones in this sample may be carry-over from other donors' samples. For the CDR3, the sequence is CASSVDGFYEQYF. The nucleotide sequence is TGTGCCAGCAGCGTCGATGGGTTTTACGAGCAGTACTTC.